Presented here are 18 T cell receptor beta chains from one specimen sequenced in a study of blood T cell repertoires in COVID-19. The table came from immunoSEQ multiplex PCR; TCRdb's copy has only in-frame clones and leaves some out. The table has approximately 360,000 clones, almost 90% seen once; the top ten hold approximately 7%. The sequenced sample consisted of peripheral blood. Receptors were obtained from a young man with active or convalescent COVID-19.

This chain links TRBV12-3 or TRBV12-4 with TRBJ1-4; D possibly corresponds to TRBD1 (6 bases). Between the trimmed V and J ends, which lost 6 bases and 10 bases, there was a span of 12 bases. The CDR3 consists of 12 residues. CDR3 sequence reads: CASRDGRGKLFF. In nucleotides, the CDR3 is TGTGCCAGCAGGGACGGCAGGGGAAAACTGTTTTTT.

The chain links TRBV21-1 to TRBJ1-5; TRBD1, the table's D call, lacks a check against the DNA. TRBV21-1 is termed a pseudogene. The CDR3 has 17 residues. In DNA form, the CDR3 reads TGTGCCAGCAGCAAAGGACAGGGGCCCCATAGCAATCAGCCCCAGCATTTT. Translated: CASSKGQGPHSNQPQHF.

This chain uses TRBV7-9 with TRBJ1-2; D is possibly TRBD1 (6 bases). This CDR3 region has 15 residues. V lost 3 bases to trimming and J lost 1 base, with 12 bases between them. Germline CDR1 and CDR2: SEHNR and FQNEAQ (reference sequence). This CDR3 reads CASSFQGGYNYGYTF. CDR3 bases: TGTGCCAGCAGCTTCCAAGGGGGATATAACTATGGCTACACCTTC.

V is TRBV11-2 and J is TRBJ2-1; 7 nucleotides match TRBD2. This CDR3 is built from 14 residues. Germline V gives CDR1 SGHAT, CDR2 FQNNGV. V trimming: 6 bases; J trimming: 1 base; junction bases outside the gene matches: 3. This CDR3 reads CASRREGSYNEQFF. CDR3 nucleotide sequence: TGTGCCAGCAGAAGGGAGGGTTCCTACAATGAGCAGTTCTTC.

This clone was picked up a small number of times. CDR3 in amino acids: CASSGLTVGFTEAFF. The CDR3 DNA is TGTGCCAGCAGTGGACTAACAGTCGGGTTCACTGAAGCTTTCTTT. The V call is TRBV2, the J call TRBJ1-1, with D unresolved. The CDR3 is 15 amino acids. Trimming left V 4 bases short and J 4 bases short, with 16 bases between. The germline V gene encodes CDR1 SNHLY and CDR2 FYNNEI.

As concerns this clone: The same CDR3 can be traced to other DNA sequences in this sample. This sequence joins TRBV7-2 and TRBJ2-3; D may be TRBD2 (6 bases). V was pared by 2 bases and J by 0 bases, with 9 bases between. From germline, CDR1 is SGHTA and CDR2 FQGNSA. CDR3 length: 15 residues. CDR3: CASSLYGGSTDTQYF. The CDR3 DNA sequence: TGTGCCAGCAGCTTATACGGGGGAAGCACAGATACGCAGTATTTT.

This chain connects TRBV15 to TRBJ1-4; D is unresolved. Germline-derived CDR1 and CDR2 are LNHNV and YYDKDF (reference sequence). The length of the CDR3 is 15 residues. The V end was cut by 3 bases, the J end by 0 bases, with 8 bases between. The DNA for the CDR3 is TGTGCCACCAGCAGGGAGTTAGCAACTAATGAAAAACTGTTTTTT. Amino acids: CATSRELATNEKLFF.

The genes are TRBV28 and TRBJ2-7; 8 positions agree with TRBD2. This CDR3 region has 14 residues. Germline CDR1 and CDR2: MDHEN and SYDVKM. V dropped 7 bases and J dropped 7; count of bases not matched to a gene: 12. CDR3 sequence (DNA): TGTGCCAGCACCCCGACTAGCGTCTATCGGGAGCAGTACTTC. Its protein product is CASTPTSVYREQYF.

V usage is TRBV28 and J usage is TRBJ1-2; 11 nucleotides match TRBD1. This CDR3 contains 15 residues. Germline assignment: CDR1 MDHEN and CDR2 SYDVKM. V shed 6 bases and J 7 bases; nucleotides not matched to a gene: 10. CDR3 coding DNA: TGTGCCAGCAGGCCTCCCGGGACAGGGGGAAGTGGCTACACCTTC. Translation: CASRPPGTGGSGYTF.

The chain is built from TRBV29-1 and TRBJ2-6; D possibly corresponds to TRBD2 (6 bases). The CDR3 runs 14 residues. The germline V and J ends were trimmed by 4 bases and 0 bases, with 7 bases remaining between them. Germline V lookup: CDR1 SQVTM, CDR2 ANQGSEA. The CDR3 DNA follows: TGCAGCGTTGGGAGGGACTCTGGGGCCAACGTCCTGACTTTC. Translated: CSVGRDSGANVLTF.

Comment on this clone: The sample has other DNA sequences that encode this CDR3 too. This chain joins TRBV12-3 or TRBV12-4 and TRBJ1-1, with TRBD1 matching over 8 bases. CDR3 size: 13 residues. The ends lost 5 bases at V and 4 bases at J; junction bases unmatched: 3. CDR3 bases: TGTGCCAGCAGTCTAGGGACAGGCACTGAAGCTTTCTTT. Its protein product is CASSLGTGTEAFF.

The chain joins TRBV6-2 or TRBV6-3 to TRBJ2-3; TRBD1 aligns across 9 bases. CDR1 MNHEY and CDR2 SVGEGT come from the germline V gene. V was pared by 0 bases and J by 1 base, with 5 bases of the junction left unmatched. The CDR3 covers 17 residues. The DNA for the CDR3 is TGTGCCAGCAGTTACTCGAGACAGGGGGATGGCACAGATACGCAGTATTTT. It encodes CASSYSRQGDGTDTQYF.

This clone was observed a few times. This chain connects TRBV7-3 to TRBJ1-2; 7 nucleotides match TRBD1. Trimming removed 5 bases from V and 6 bases from J; junction bases left unmatched: 6. CDR1 and CDR2 (germline): SGHTA, FQGTGA. This CDR3 has 13 residues. The CDR3 here is CASSPRQGHGYTF. In DNA form, the CDR3 reads TGTGCCAGCAGCCCCAGACAGGGTCATGGCTACACCTTC.

The chain recombines TRBV19 with TRBJ2-7; 9 positions agree with TRBD1. J lost 5 bases, V lost 5 bases, and 4 bases had no gene match. The CDR3 sequence is 13 residues long. CDR1 and CDR2 from the germline V gene are LNHDA and SQIVND (reference sequence). Written as DNA, the CDR3 is TGTGCCAGTAGTTTGGGACAGGGCAACGAGCAGTACTTC. Its protein is CASSLGQGNEQYF.

The rearrangement links TRBV6-5 to TRBJ1-4, with TRBD1 matching over 8 bases. This CDR3 has 15 residues. Germline loops: CDR1 MNHEY, CDR2 SVGAGI. V trimming: 6 bases; J trimming: 2 bases; junction bases outside the gene matches: 5. The CDR3 DNA sequence: TGTGCCAGCAGAAATGACAGGGGCACTAATGAAAAACTGTTTTTT. Translated: CASRNDRGTNEKLFF.

This chain joins TRBV11-1 and TRBJ2-7, with a weak D call TRBD1 (6 bases). This CDR3 spans 14 amino acids. In germline, CDR1 is SGHAT, CDR2 FQDESV (reference sequence). Trimming left V 5 bases short and J 2 bases short, with 13 bases between. In DNA, the CDR3 is TGTGCCAGCAGCACCGGACAGTCGGCCTACGAGCAGTACTTC. Translated, it gives CASSTGQSAYEQYF.

CDR3 protein: CASSSQGSSNTGELFF. In nucleotides, the CDR3 is TGCGCCAGCAGCTCTCAGGGGTCTTCGAACACCGGGGAGCTGTTTTTT. This chain joins TRBV5-1 and TRBJ2-2; TRBD1 might be the D (6 bases). Trimming cost V 3 bases and J 0 bases, with 12 bases left between them. Germline V gene data show CDR1 as SGHRS and CDR2 as YFSETQ. The CDR3 is 16 amino acids.

The rearrangement uses TRBV9 and TRBJ1-3; TRBD1 matches 9 bases. The CDR3 has 17 residues. The V gene end was trimmed by 4 bases and the J gene end by 2 bases; junction bases not matched to a gene: 10. Germline values: CDR1 SGDLS, CDR2 YYNGEE. The DNA for the CDR3 is TGTGCCAGCAGCACACCCAGGGACAGGGTCCCTGGAAACACCATATATTTT. Translation gives CASSTPRDRVPGNTIYF.